This entry lists 31 T cell receptor beta chains sequenced from one sample in a study of shared clonotypes between healthy human individuals. Profiling relied on immunoSEQ multiplex PCR, and the TCRdb table lists in-frame clones only, not all of them. The data contain some 580,000 clones, 97% of them singletons. The source material was naive CD4+ T cells sorted from blood. Subset reported: CD45RA+ positively selected. Receptor source: a young woman in good health.

The chain recombines TRBV28 with TRBJ2-5; TRBD1 matches 12 bases. The J call may be in error: the DNA end matches TRBJ2-7 better. This CDR3 region has 14 residues. The germline CDR1 and CDR2 sequences are MDHEN and SYDVKM. The CDR3: CASSPGDRGLEQYF. The CDR3, as DNA: TGTGCCAGCAGCCCAGGGGACAGGGGGCTCGAGCAGTACTTC.

This rearrangement joins TRBV6-1 to TRBJ1-1, with a tentative D call TRBD1 (6 bases). Germline CDR1 is MNHNS and CDR2 is SASEGT. Trimming removed 6 bases from V and 6 bases from J, with 14 bases in between. This CDR3 region has 13 residues. In nucleotides, the CDR3 is TGTGCCAGCAGAGGAACAGGGATACCTGAAGCTTTCTTT. This codes for CASRGTGIPEAFF.

The rearrangement links TRBV6-4 to TRBJ2-2; 14 bases fit TRBD2. Germline V CDR1 and CDR2: MRHNA, SNTAGT. The length of the CDR3 is 18 residues. V lost 3 bases to trimming and J lost 7 bases; unmatched junction nucleotides: 10. The CDR3 DNA reads TGTGCCAGCAGTGATCCGGGACTAGCGGGAGAATTTGACGGGGAGCTGTTTTTT. This codes for CASSDPGLAGEFDGELFF.

This rearrangement joins TRBV23-1 to TRBJ2-7; D possibly corresponds to TRBD1 (5 bases). TRBV23-1 is treated as an ORF (open reading frame) with a function not yet certain. The CDR3 covers 19 residues. V was pared by 0 bases and J by 5 bases, with 26 bases between. CDR3 nucleotides: TGCGCCAGCAGTCAATCTCAGGGCCGTACCTCTTTTGTTACCCACGAGCAGTACTTC. It encodes CASSQSQGRTSFVTHEQYF.

J is TRBJ1-2 and V is TRBV19; TRBD1 matches 8 bases. This CDR3 spans 15 amino acids. With V trimmed by 4 bases and J by 5 bases, 9 bases remained unmatched. From germline, CDR1 is LNHDA and CDR2 SQIVND (reference sequence). DNA of the CDR3: TGTGCCAGTAGTAACTCAGGACAGGGAATATATGGCTACACCTTC. It encodes CASSNSGQGIYGYTF.

This chain uses TRBV28 with TRBJ1-2; no clear D gene. The CDR3 runs to 13 residues. Germline values: CDR1 MDHEN, CDR2 SYDVKM. V lost 5 bases and J 8 bases, leaving 15 bases between the germline ends. The chain's CDR3 is CASSPQTPPGYTF. Written as DNA, the CDR3 is TGTGCCAGCAGTCCGCAGACACCACCGGGCTACACCTTC.

Concerning this clone itself: Other DNA variants within this sample encode the same CDR3. This chain links TRBV28 with TRBJ2-7, with 11 bases that match TRBD2. The V gene's germline CDR1 is MDHEN and CDR2 SYDVKM. With 7 bases clipped from V and 4 bases from J, the junction kept 6 bases outside the gene matches. The CDR3 covers 14 residues. CDR3: CASTPGTSGYEQYF. CDR3 DNA: TGTGCCAGCACCCCCGGGACTAGCGGATACGAGCAGTACTTC.

The chain links TRBV27 to TRBJ2-7; 12 nucleotides align to TRBD2. This CDR3 region has 14 residues. CDR1 is MNHEY and CDR2 is SMNVEV in the germline V gene (reference sequence). V dropped 6 bases and J dropped 5; count of bases not matched to a gene: 5. The CDR3 DNA reads TGTGCCAGCAGAAGACTAGCGGGAGCCCACGAGCAGTACTTC. Translating gives CASRRLAGAHEQYF.

The CDR3 DNA reads as TGTGCCAGCAGTCCACTACAGGGGGATATGAACACCATATATTTT. Its protein is CASSPLQGDMNTIYF. The chain couples TRBV27 to TRBJ1-3, with 8 bases fitting TRBD1. Germline lookup yields CDR1 MNHEY and CDR2 SMNVEV (reference sequence). The V gene end was trimmed by 5 bases and the J gene end by 7 bases; junction bases not matched to a gene: 10. The CDR3 spans 15 residues.

This chain uses TRBV6-4 with TRBJ2-5; D is unclear. Between the trimmed V and J ends, which lost 3 bases and 4 bases, there was a span of 15 bases. Germline assignment: CDR1 MRHNA and CDR2 SNTAGT. The CDR3 has 15 amino acids. CDR3 residues: CASSDTTAAGETQYF. The CDR3, as DNA: TGTGCCAGCAGTGATACTACAGCCGCCGGAGAGACCCAGTACTTC.

The chain has TRBV7-8 and TRBJ2-2, with D uncertain. The germline CDR1 and CDR2 sequences are SGHVS and FQNEAQ. V lost 1 base and J 6 bases, leaving 3 bases between the germline ends. This CDR3 region has 12 residues. DNA of the CDR3: TGTGCCAGCAGCTTAGGGCCCGGGGAGCTGTTTTTT. Translating it yields CASSLGPGELFF.

As to this clone: Other DNA sequences in this sample translate to the same CDR3. The chain combines TRBV18 with TRBJ2-7; tentatively, D is TRBD1 (5 bases). The CDR3 runs 13 residues. Germline loops: CDR1 KGHSH, CDR2 LQKENI. Trimming removed 3 bases at V and 4 bases at J, with 10 bases between. The CDR3 nucleotides read TGTGCCAGCTCACCCAGTGGGGCGTACGAGCAGTACTTC. It codes for CASSPSGAYEQYF.

The chain is built from TRBV28 and TRBJ1-4; TRBD1 agrees at 7 bases. After removal of 1 base from V and 1 base from J, the junction contained 6 bases not matched to a gene. The CDR3 runs 17 residues. The germline V gene encodes CDR1 MDHEN and CDR2 SYDVKM. CDR3 DNA: TGTGCCAGCAGTTTATCCGGACAGGTGGGAACTAATGAAAAACTGTTTTTT. Encoded protein: CASSLSGQVGTNEKLFF.

Details on this clone: This CDR3 is also generated by other DNA sequences in the sample. The rearrangement joins TRBV5-1 to TRBJ2-2; D remains ambiguous. The CDR3 covers 13 residues. Looked up from germline, CDR1 is SGHRS and CDR2 is YFSETQ. Trimming cost V 0 bases and J 5 bases, with 5 bases left between them. The CDR3 reads CASSLANTGELFF. The CDR3 region has the DNA TGCGCCAGCAGCTTGGCCAATACCGGGGAGCTGTTTTTT.

The V and J genes are TRBV5-4 and TRBJ2-7; no firm D call. The germline CDR1 and CDR2 sequences are SGHNT and YYREEE (reference sequence). V was clipped by 0 bases and J by 3 bases, with 13 bases between them. CDR3 length equals 15 residues. CDR3 sequence: CASSLGTAVFYEQYF. Here the CDR3 DNA reads TGTGCCAGCAGCTTGGGTACGGCGGTTTTCTACGAGCAGTACTTC.

The chain uses TRBV5-1 and TRBJ2-3; 12 bases agree with TRBD2. Germline loops: CDR1 SGHRS, CDR2 YFSETQ. The CDR3 contains 19 residues. V gave up 2 bases and J gave up 0 bases; unmatched junction bases: 10. The CDR3 nucleotides are TGCGCCAGCAGCTTCTGGGGACTAGCGGGCCAGACTAGCACAGATACGCAGTATTTT. Residues: CASSFWGLAGQTSTDTQYF.

V gene TRBV2 combines with J gene TRBJ2-3, with 12 bases lining up with TRBD2. V gave up 6 bases and J gave up 4 bases; unmatched junction bases: 5. The CDR3 sequence is 15 residues long. CDR1 and CDR2 (germline): SNHLY, FYNNEI. CDR3 bases: TGTGCCAGCAGGGGGGGACTAGCGGGTCCAGATACGCAGTATTTT. As protein: CASRGGLAGPDTQYF.

The chain couples TRBV7-9 to TRBJ2-1; perhaps TRBD1 as D (5 bases). Germline V gene lookup returns CDR1 SEHNR and CDR2 FQNEAQ (reference sequence). The ends were cut back, 0 bases at V and 0 bases at J, with 9 bases in the middle. The CDR3 consists of 16 residues. The CDR3, as DNA: TGTGCCAGCAGCTTAGCGCCCAGGGTCTCCTACAATGAGCAGTTCTTC. This gives the protein CASSLAPRVSYNEQFF. Combining the CDR3 with reference TRBV7-9 and TRBJ2-1 gives the whole variable domain DTGVSQNPRHKITKRGQNVTFRCDPISEHNRLYWYRQTLGQGPEFLTYFQNEAQLEKSRLLSDRFSAERPKGSFSTLEIQRTEQGDSAMYLCASSLAPRVSYNEQFFGPGTRLTVL.

The chain links TRBV28 to TRBJ1-4; perhaps TRBD1 as D (5 bases). This CDR3 region has 12 residues. Germline CDR1 and CDR2: MDHEN and SYDVKM. Trimming removed 5 bases from V and 16 bases from J, with 17 bases in between. DNA for the CDR3: TGTGCCAGCAGTCCCCTAACAGGACCGGGGTTTTTT. It is translated as CASSPLTGPGFF.

The gene calls are TRBV5-1 and TRBJ2-7, with D unclear. Germline CDR1 and CDR2: SGHRS and YFSETQ. The CDR3 has 15 amino acids. V was shortened by 2 bases and J by 1 base, with 13 bases between the two germline ends. The CDR3 region is CASSFGRSSSYEQYF. The CDR3 nucleotides are TGCGCCAGCAGCTTCGGTAGGTCATCATCCTACGAGCAGTACTTC.

The chain employs TRBV6-1 and TRBJ2-3; D is uncertain. CDR3 length equals 15 residues. The V end was cut by 6 bases, the J end by 7 bases, with 20 bases between. CDR1 and CDR2 (germline): MNHNS, SASEGT. CDR3 residues: CASRIGLDEFYTQYF. CDR3 DNA sequence: TGTGCCAGCAGAATCGGGCTAGACGAGTTCTATACGCAGTATTTT.

A few counts support this clone. The chain recombines TRBV2 with TRBJ1-5; 8 bases are a match to TRBD1. The ends lost 4 bases at V and 6 bases at J; junction bases unmatched: 5. The CDR3 extends over 14 amino acids. Germline V gives CDR1 SNHLY, CDR2 FYNNEI. The CDR3 spells CASSAQGAAQPQHF. The CDR3 DNA sequence: TGTGCCAGCAGTGCGCAGGGGGCCGCTCAGCCCCAGCATTTT.

This chain links TRBV29-1 with TRBJ1-4; 7 bases line up with TRBD1. CDR1 is SQVTM and CDR2 is ANQGSEA in the germline V gene. The length of the CDR3 is 13 residues. V shed 4 bases and J 3 bases; nucleotides not matched to a gene: 2. The CDR3 DNA reads TGCAGCGTTGCGGGACAGCCTAATGAAAAACTGTTTTTT. Protein product: CSVAGQPNEKLFF.

Written as DNA, the CDR3 is TGTGCCAGCTCACCCCCCTTAGGGGTCGGAGCAGATACGCAGTATTTT. Translated, it gives CASSPPLGVGADTQYF. J is TRBJ2-3 and V is TRBV18, with D possibly TRBD1 on 5 matching bases. Germline assignment: CDR1 KGHSH and CDR2 LQKENI. This CDR3 region has 16 residues. With 3 bases removed from V and 4 bases from J, the gap between germline ends came to 17 bases. Full variable domain (outside the CDR3, taken from reference TRBV18 and TRBJ2-3): NAGVMQNPRHLVRRRGQEARLRCSPMKGHSHVYWYRQLPEEGLKFMVYLQKENIIDESGMPKERFSAEFPKEGPSILRIQQVVRGDSAAYFCASSPPLGVGADTQYFGPGTRLTVL.

The V and J genes are TRBV5-1 and TRBJ2-5; 11 bases are a match to TRBD2. Germline V gene sequence: CDR1 SGHRS, CDR2 YFSETQ. This CDR3 contains 17 residues. V was pared by 1 base and J by 6 bases, with 11 bases of the junction left unmatched. CDR3 residues: CASSLQTGLAGLQTQYF. DNA for the CDR3: TGCGCCAGCAGCTTGCAGACCGGACTAGCGGGTCTACAGACCCAGTACTTC.

This clone has only one observation. This rearrangement joins TRBV16 to TRBJ1-4, with TRBD1 as a possible D gene (5 bases). There are 14 residues in the CDR3. V was clipped by 1 base and J by 10 bases, with 13 bases between them. Per germline, CDR1 KGHSY and CDR2 FQNENV. The CDR3 DNA follows: TGTGCCAGCAGCCAATACAGCGGGGGAGGAAAACTGTTTTTT. This sequence encodes CASSQYSGGGKLFF.

The chain couples TRBV7-9 to TRBJ2-5; D is uncertain. Trimming took off 1 base at V and 2 bases at J, with 5 bases between the two ends. Germline V gives CDR1 SEHNR, CDR2 FQNEAQ (reference sequence). The CDR3 runs 13 residues. CDR3 bases: TGTGCCAGCAGCTTAGAACAGCAAGAGACCCAGTACTTC. This codes for CASSLEQQETQYF.

The CDR3 nucleotides read TGTGCCAGCAGCTTTTTACGACAGGGTGGGAACACTGAAGCTTTCTTT. Protein sequence: CASSFLRQGGNTEAFF. The rearrangement uses TRBV5-4 and TRBJ1-1; 7 bases line up with TRBD1. CDR1 is SGHNT, CDR2 YYREEE, per germline (reference sequence). The J segment lost 1 base and the V segment lost 2 bases, leaving 8 bases of the junction unmatched. This CDR3 has 16 amino acids.

The gene calls are TRBV28 and TRBJ2-7; 13 bases are shared with TRBD2. Germline V CDR1 and CDR2: MDHEN, SYDVKM. The CDR3 has 15 amino acids. The J segment lost 7 bases and the V segment lost 6 bases, leaving 9 bases of the junction unmatched. CDR3 nucleotide sequence: TGTGCCAGCAGCCCGGGACTAGCGGGACTTAGAGAGCAGTACTTC. It specifies CASSPGLAGLREQYF.

The chain links TRBV6-1 to TRBJ2-2, with 7 positions matching TRBD2. This CDR3 comprises 15 residues. The germline V gene has CDR1 MNHNS and CDR2 SASEGT. Trimming cost V 6 bases and J 6 bases; bases outside gene matches: 10. DNA for the CDR3: TGTGCCAGCAGGAGGGGAGGGCTTGAGGCCGGGGAGCTGTTTTTT. Encoded protein: CASRRGGLEAGELFF.

The chain links TRBV27 to TRBJ2-7; 12 bases fit TRBD2. This CDR3 comprises 19 residues. Germline lookup yields CDR1 MNHEY and CDR2 SMNVEV (reference sequence). Trimming cost V 6 bases and J 0 bases; bases outside gene matches: 15. The CDR3 sequence: CASSPVASGRALRSYEQYF. The CDR3 coding sequence is TGTGCCAGCAGCCCCGTGGCTAGCGGGAGGGCCCTGCGCTCCTACGAGCAGTACTTC.